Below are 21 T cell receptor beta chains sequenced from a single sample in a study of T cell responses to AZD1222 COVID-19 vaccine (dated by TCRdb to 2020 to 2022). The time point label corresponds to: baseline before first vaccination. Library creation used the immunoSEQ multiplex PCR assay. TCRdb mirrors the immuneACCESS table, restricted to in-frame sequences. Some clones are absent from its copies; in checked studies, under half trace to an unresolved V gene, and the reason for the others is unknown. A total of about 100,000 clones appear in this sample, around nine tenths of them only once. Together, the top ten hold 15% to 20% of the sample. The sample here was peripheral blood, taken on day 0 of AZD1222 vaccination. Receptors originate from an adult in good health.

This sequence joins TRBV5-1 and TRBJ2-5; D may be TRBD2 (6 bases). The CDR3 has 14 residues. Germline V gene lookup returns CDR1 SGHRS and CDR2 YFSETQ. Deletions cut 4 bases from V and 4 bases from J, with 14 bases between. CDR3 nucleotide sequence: TGCGCCAGCAGCGAGATCGGAGCGGGAGAGACCCAGTACTTC. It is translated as CASSEIGAGETQYF. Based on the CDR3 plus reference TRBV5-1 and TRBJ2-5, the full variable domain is KAGVTQTPRYLIKTRGQQVTLSCSPISGHRSVSWYQQTPGQGLQFLFEYFSETQRNKGNFPGRFSGRQFSNSRSEMNVSTLELGDSALYLCASSEIGAGETQYFGPGTRLLVL.

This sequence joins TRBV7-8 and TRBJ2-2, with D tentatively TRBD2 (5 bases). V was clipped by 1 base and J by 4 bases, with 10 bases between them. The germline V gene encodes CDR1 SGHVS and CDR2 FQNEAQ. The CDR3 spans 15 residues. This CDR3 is CASSLGLAATGELFF. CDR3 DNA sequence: TGTGCCAGCAGCTTAGGTCTAGCTGCCACCGGGGAGCTGTTTTTT.

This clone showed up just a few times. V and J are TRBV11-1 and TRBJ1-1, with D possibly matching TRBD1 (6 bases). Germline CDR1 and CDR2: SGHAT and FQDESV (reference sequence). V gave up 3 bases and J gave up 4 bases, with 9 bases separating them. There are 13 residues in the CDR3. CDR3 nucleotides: TGTGCCAGCAGCTTTGGGGGGGCCACTGAAGCTTTCTTT. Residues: CASSFGGATEAFF.

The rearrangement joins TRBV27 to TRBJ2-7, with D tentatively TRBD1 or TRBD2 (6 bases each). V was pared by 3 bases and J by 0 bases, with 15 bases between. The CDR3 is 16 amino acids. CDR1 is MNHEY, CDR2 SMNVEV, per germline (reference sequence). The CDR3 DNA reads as TGTGCCAGCAGTTTTACGGGGGCGACTCACTCCTACGAGCAGTACTTC. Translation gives CASSFTGATHSYEQYF.

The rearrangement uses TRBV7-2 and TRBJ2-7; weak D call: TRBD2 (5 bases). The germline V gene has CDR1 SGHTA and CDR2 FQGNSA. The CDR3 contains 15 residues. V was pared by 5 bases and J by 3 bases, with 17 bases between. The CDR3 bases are TGTGCCAGCAGCCCTGGTCGGGCGGGTGGCTACGAGCAGTACTTC. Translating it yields CASSPGRAGGYEQYF.

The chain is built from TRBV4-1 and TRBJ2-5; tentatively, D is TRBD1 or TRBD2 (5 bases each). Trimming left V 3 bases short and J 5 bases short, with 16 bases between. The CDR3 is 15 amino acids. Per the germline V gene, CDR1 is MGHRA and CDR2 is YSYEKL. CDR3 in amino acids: CASSQDTRGKETQYF. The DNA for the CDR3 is TGCGCCAGCAGCCAGGATACGAGGGGTAAGGAGACCCAGTACTTC.

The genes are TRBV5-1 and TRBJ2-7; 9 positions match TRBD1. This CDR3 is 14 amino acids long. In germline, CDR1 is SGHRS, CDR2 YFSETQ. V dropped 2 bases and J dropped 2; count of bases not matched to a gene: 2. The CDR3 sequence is CASSFRDRAYEQYF. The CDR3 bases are TGCGCCAGCAGCTTCCGGGACAGGGCCTACGAGCAGTACTTC. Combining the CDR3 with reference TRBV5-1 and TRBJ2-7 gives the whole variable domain KAGVTQTPRYLIKTRGQQVTLSCSPISGHRSVSWYQQTPGQGLQFLFEYFSETQRNKGNFPGRFSGRQFSNSRSEMNVSTLELGDSALYLCASSFRDRAYEQYFGPGTRLTVT.

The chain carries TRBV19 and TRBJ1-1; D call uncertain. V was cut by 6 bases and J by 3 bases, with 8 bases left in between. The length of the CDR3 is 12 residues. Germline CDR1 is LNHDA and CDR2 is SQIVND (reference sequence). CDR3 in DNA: TGTGCCAGTAGGATGGGCGACACTGAAGCTTTCTTT. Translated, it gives CASRMGDTEAFF.

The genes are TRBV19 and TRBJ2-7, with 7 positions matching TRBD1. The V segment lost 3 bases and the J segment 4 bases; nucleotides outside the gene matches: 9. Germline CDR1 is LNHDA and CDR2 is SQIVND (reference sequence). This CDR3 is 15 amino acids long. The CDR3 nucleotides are TGTGCCAGTAGTATCTTCCGGGACAGTGGATACGAGCAGTACTTC. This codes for CASSIFRDSGYEQYF.

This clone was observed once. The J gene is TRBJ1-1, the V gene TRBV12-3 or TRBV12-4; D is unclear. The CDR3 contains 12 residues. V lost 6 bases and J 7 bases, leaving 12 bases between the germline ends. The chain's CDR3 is CASSLGLHEAFF. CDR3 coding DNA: TGTGCCAGCAGCCTCGGACTGCATGAAGCTTTCTTT.

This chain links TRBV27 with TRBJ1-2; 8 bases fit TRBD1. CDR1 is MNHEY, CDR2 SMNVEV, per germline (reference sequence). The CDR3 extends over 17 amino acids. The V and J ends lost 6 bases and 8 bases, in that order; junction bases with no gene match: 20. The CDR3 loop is CASSRRNPDRVVGGYTF. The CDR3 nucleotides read TGTGCCAGCAGCAGAAGAAACCCGGACAGGGTCGTAGGGGGCTACACCTTC.

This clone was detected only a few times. CDR3 region: CASVESGTGGSEAFF. DNA for the CDR3: TGTGCCAGCGTGGAGTCCGGGACAGGGGGCTCTGAAGCTTTCTTT. This rearrangement joins TRBV2 to TRBJ1-1; 12 positions agree with TRBD1. The CDR3 is made up of 15 amino acids. Germline V CDR1 and CDR2: SNHLY, FYNNEI. Germline trimming cut 8 bases from V and 6 bases from J; bases unmatched to any gene: 10.

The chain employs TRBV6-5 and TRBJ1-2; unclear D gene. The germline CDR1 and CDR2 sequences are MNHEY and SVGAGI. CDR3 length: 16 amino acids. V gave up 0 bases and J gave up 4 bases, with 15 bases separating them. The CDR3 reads CASSYSIQPAGYGYTF. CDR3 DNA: TGTGCCAGCAGTTACTCGATCCAGCCCGCTGGCTATGGCTACACCTTC.

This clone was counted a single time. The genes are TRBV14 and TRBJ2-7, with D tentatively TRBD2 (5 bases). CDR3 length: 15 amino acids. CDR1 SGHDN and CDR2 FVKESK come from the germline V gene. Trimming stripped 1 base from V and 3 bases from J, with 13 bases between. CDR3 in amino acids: CASSQGWIANYEQYF. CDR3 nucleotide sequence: TGTGCCAGCAGCCAAGGGTGGATAGCGAACTACGAGCAGTACTTC.

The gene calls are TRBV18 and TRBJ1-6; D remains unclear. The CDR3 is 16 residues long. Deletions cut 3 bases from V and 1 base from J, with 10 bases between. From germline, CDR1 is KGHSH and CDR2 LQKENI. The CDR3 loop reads CASSPDSSSYNSPLHF. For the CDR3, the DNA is TGTGCCAGCTCACCGGACTCGAGTTCCTATAATTCACCCCTCCACTTT.

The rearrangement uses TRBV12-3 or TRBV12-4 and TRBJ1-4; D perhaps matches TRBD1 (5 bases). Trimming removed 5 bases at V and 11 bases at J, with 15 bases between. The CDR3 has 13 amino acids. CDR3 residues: CASSPSTGLKLFF. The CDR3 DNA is TGTGCCAGCAGTCCCTCTACGGGGCTGAAACTGTTTTTT.

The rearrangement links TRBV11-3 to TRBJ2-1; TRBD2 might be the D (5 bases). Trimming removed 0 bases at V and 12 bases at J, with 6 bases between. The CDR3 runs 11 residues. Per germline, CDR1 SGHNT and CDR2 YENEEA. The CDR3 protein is CASSLDGGQFF. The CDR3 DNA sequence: TGTGCCAGCAGCTTAGATGGAGGGCAGTTCTTC.

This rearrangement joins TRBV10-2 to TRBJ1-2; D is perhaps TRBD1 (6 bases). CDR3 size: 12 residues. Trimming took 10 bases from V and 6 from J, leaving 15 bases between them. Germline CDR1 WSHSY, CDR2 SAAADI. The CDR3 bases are TGCGCCACCAAAAAAGGGGGGAATGGCTACACCTTC. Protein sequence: CATKKGGNGYTF.

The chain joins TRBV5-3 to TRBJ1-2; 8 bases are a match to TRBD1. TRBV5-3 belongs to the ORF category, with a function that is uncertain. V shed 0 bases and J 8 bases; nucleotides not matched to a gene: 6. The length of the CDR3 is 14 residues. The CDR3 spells CARSLARTGCGYTF. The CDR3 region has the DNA TGTGCCAGAAGCTTGGCCCGGACAGGGTGCGGCTACACCTTC.

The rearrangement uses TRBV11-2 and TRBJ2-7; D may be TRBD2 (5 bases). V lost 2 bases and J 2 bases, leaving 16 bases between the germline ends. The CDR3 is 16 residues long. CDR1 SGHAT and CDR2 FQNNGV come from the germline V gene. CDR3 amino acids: CASSLRGTAFTYEQYF. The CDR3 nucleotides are TGTGCCAGCAGCTTACGGGGAACAGCTTTCACCTACGAGCAGTACTTC.

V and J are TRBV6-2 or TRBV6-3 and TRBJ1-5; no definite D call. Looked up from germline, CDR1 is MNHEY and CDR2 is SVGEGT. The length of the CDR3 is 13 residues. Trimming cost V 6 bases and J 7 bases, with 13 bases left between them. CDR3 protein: CASSGSSGQPQHF. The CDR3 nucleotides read TGTGCCAGCAGCGGATCAAGCGGGCAGCCCCAGCATTTT.